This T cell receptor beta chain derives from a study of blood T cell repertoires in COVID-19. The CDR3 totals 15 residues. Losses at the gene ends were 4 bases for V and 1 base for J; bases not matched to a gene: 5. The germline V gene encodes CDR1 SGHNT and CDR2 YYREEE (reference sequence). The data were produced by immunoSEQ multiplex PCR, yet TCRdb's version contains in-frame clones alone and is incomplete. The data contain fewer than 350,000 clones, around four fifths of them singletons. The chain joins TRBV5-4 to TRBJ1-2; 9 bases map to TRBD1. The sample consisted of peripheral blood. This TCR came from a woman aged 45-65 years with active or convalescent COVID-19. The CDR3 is CASSGRQGVNYGYTF. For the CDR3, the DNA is TGTGCCAGCAGCGGACGACAGGGGGTTAACTATGGCTACACCTTC.